The TCR beta chain under discussion was sequenced for a study of CD8+ T cells in alopecia areata. Extraction and reverse transcription of RNA yielded cDNA as the sequencing template. TCRdb keeps only in-frame clones here, not all; method: immunoSEQ multiplex PCR. The table lists about 170,000 clones, roughly 66% of them singletons. This CDR3 spans 17 amino acids. V was cut by 5 bases and J by 1 base, with 21 bases left in between. The rearrangement uses TRBV23-1 and TRBJ2-7, with D perhaps given as TRBD1 or TRBD2 (5 bases each). TRBV23-1 is recorded as an ORF, its role being uncertain. The specimen was CD8+ T cells sorted from blood, collected at week 0. The receptor was isolated from a human donor with alopecia areata. The CDR3 reads CASSSRPRVEGSYEQYF. The CDR3 nucleotides are TGCGCCAGCAGTTCCCGGCCCAGGGTTGAGGGGTCCTACGAGCAGTACTTC.